This T cell receptor (beta chain) is from a study of a mutant IDH1 vaccine in newly diagnosed glioma. Study-level information: Patients, over weeks 1, 3, 5, 7, 11, 15, 19 and 23, received a total of eight vaccinations. Vaccines began 4-6 weeks after radiotherapy alone, or with temozolomide cycles. Study results and caveats: 80% to 95% of patients showed vaccine-induced immune responses across multiple MHC alleles.

Time point described: week 11, during vaccination. One vaccine dose held 300 ug of mutant IDH1 20-mer peptide and came with topical imiquimod. Every donor had a new WHO grade 3 or 4 astrocytoma that was IDH1-mutant, with loss of nuclear ATRX. As for this clone: Its antigen remains unidentified.

Sequencing was performed with immunoSEQ multiplex PCR; in TCRdb, only in-frame clones are kept and a portion is missing. The sample shows about 40,000 clones, over 80% of them seen only once. Deletions cut 0 bases from V and 5 bases from J, with 11 bases between. The length of the CDR3 is 14 residues. CDR1 is SGHRS, CDR2 YFSETQ, per germline. The sample here was PBMCs, taken from a glioma patient whose treatment included an IDH1 peptide vaccine. The V call is TRBV5-1, the J call TRBJ2-5; TRBD1 might be the D (5 bases). The TCR originated in a man aged 35-49 years with glioma. The CDR3: CASSLGPKGETQYF. CDR3 DNA: TGCGCCAGCAGCTTGGGGCCAAAGGGGGAGACCCAGTACTTC.